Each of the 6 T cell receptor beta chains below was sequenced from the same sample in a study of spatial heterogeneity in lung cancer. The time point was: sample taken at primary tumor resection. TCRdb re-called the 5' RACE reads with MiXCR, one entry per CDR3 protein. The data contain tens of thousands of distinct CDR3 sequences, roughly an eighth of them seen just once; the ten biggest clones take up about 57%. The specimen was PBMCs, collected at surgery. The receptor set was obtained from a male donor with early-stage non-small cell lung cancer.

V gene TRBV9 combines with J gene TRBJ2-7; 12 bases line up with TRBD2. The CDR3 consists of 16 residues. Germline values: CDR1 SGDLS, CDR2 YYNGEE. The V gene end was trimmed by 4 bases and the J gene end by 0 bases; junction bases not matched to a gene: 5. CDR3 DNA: TGTGCCAGCAGCATCGGACTAGCGGGAAACTCCTACGAGCAGTACTTC. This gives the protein CASSIGLAGNSYEQYF.

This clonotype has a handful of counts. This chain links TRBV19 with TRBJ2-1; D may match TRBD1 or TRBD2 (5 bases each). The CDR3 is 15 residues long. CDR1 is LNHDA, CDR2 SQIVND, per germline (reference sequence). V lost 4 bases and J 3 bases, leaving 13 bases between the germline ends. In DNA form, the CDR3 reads TGTGCCAGTAGTAGTTCCGGGACGTACTACAATGAGCAGTTCTTC. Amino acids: CASSSSGTYYNEQFF.

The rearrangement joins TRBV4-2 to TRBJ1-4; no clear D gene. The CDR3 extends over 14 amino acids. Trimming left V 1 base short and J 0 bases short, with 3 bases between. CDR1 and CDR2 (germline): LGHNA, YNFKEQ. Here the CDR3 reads CASSQGTTNEKLFF. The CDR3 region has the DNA TGTGCCAGCAGCCAAGGTACAACTAATGAAAAACTGTTTTTT.

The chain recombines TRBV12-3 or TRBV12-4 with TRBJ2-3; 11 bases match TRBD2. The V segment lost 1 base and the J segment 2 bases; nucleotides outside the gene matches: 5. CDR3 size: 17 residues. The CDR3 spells CASSLGLAGMDTDTQYF. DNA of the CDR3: TGTGCCAGCAGTTTAGGACTAGCGGGGATGGACACAGATACGCAGTATTTT.

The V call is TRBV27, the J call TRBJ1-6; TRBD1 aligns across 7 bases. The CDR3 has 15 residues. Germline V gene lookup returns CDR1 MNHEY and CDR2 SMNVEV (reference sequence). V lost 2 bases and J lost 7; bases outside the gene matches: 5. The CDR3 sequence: CASSLRGLENSPLHF. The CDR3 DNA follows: TGTGCCAGCAGTTTAAGGGGGCTCGAAAATTCACCCCTCCACTTT.

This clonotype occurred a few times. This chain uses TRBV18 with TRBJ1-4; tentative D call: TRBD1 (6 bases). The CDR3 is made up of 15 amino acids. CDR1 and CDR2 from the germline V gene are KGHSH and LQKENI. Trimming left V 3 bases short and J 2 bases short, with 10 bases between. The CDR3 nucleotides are TGTGCCAGCTCACCGCGACAGGAGACTAATGAAAAACTGTTTTTT. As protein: CASSPRQETNEKLFF.